This TCR beta chain was observed in a study of CD8 T cells in Susac syndrome. General study results and limits: It was acknowledged in the study that its TCR sequencing and HLA analysis involved a relatively small number of individuals.

Of note for this clonotype: The target antigen is unknown.

Random hexamers served to reverse transcribe about 0.45 to 1 ug RNA. TCR beta CDR3 was amplified by immunoSEQ covering 54 Vbeta and 13 Jbeta. TCRdb re-called the immunoSEQ multiplex PCR reads through MiXCR, storing one row per CDR3 protein. The table has about 110,000 distinct CDR3 sequences, 95% to 98% seen once; the top ten hold around 0.1%. Trimming pared 1 base from V and 0 bases from J, leaving 9 bases between. Germline V gene lookup returns CDR1 SQVTM and CDR2 ANQGSEA. The CDR3 runs to 15 residues. From blood CD8+ and CD4+ T cells, the TCR beta chain was sequenced. TEMRA cells were enriched by FACS, and CD4+ and CD8+ T cells were negatively isolated.

The clonotype comes from a human donor in good health. The sequenced sample was CD4+ T cells from PBMCs. The V call is TRBV29-1, the J call TRBJ2-2; D is possibly TRBD1 (6 bases). The CDR3 protein is CSVEARGPNTGELFF. CDR3 in DNA: TGCAGCGTTGAAGCCAGGGGACCGAACACCGGGGAGCTGTTTTTT.